One sample yielded the 6 T cell receptor beta chains listed below, sequenced in a study of blood T cell repertoires in COVID-19. Using immunoSEQ multiplex PCR, the repertoire was profiled, and TCRdb retains in-frame clones only, with some absent. The data contain tens of thousands of clones, roughly 82% of them singletons. The sample comprised peripheral blood. These receptors were collected from a human donor in a cohort sampled during active COVID-19.

This clone was observed a handful of times. The chain combines TRBV5-1 with TRBJ1-4; D remains unclear. This CDR3 has 13 residues. Germline lookup yields CDR1 SGHRS and CDR2 YFSETQ. Trimming took 0 bases from V and 10 from J, leaving 10 bases between them. The CDR3 here is CASSLDPSGKLFF. In nucleotides, the CDR3 is TGCGCCAGCAGCTTGGACCCGAGTGGAAAACTGTTTTTT.

This chain connects TRBV5-1 to TRBJ1-1; TRBD1 might be the D (5 bases). Germline assignment: CDR1 SGHRS and CDR2 YFSETQ. The CDR3 is 12 residues long. V was trimmed by 0 bases and J by 10 bases, leaving 10 bases between them. The CDR3 loop is CASSLEGRVAFF. In nucleotides, the CDR3 is TGCGCCAGCAGCTTGGAGGGCAGGGTAGCTTTCTTT.

The J gene is TRBJ1-6, the V gene TRBV5-1; 7 positions agree with TRBD1. Germline loops: CDR1 SGHRS, CDR2 YFSETQ. The CDR3 loop spans 14 amino acids. The V and J ends lost 4 bases and 14 bases, in that order; junction bases with no gene match: 12. The CDR3 loop reads CASSPTTGNAALHF. In DNA, the CDR3 is TGCGCCAGCAGCCCCACGACAGGGAACGCGGCCCTCCACTTT.

The V gene is TRBV10-1, the J gene TRBJ2-2, with D perhaps TRBD1 (5 bases). V lost 3 bases, J lost 3 bases, and 5 bases lay in between. The CDR3 covers 13 residues. Looked up from germline, CDR1 is WNHNN and CDR2 is SYGVQD (reference sequence). CDR3 region: CASSEQDTGELFF. CDR3 nucleotides: TGCGCCAGCAGTGAACAGGACACCGGGGAGCTGTTTTTT.

This clone was observed once. The chain joins TRBV9 to TRBJ1-5; D is perhaps TRBD1 (6 bases). Germline CDR1 reads SGDLS; CDR2 reads YYNGEE. Trimming pared 0 bases from V and 4 bases from J, leaving 8 bases between. This CDR3 is built from 14 residues. DNA for the CDR3: TGTGCCAGCAGCGTAGGGACAGAGAATCAGCCCCAGCATTTT. It yields the protein CASSVGTENQPQHF.

The chain has TRBV30 and TRBJ1-6; TRBD1 matches at 8 bases. J was trimmed by 8 bases and V by 3 bases; bases with no gene match: 6. CDR3 length: 14 residues. Germline V gene lookup returns CDR1 GTSNPN and CDR2 SVGIG (reference sequence). Here the CDR3 DNA reads TGTGCCTGGAGGGGTGACAGGGGCCATTCACCCCTCCACTTT. Translating it yields CAWRGDRGHSPLHF.